Described below is a single TCR beta chain sequence and its context. Time point of the sample: before trial treatment. Every donor was treated with nivolumab, ipilimumab, aspirin, low-dose cyclophosphamide and also low-dose radiotherapy. Patients with advanced, tumor-infiltrating lymphocyte-negative solid tumors were eligible. TRAV and TRBV primers primed cDNA for both TCRalpha and TCRbeta. The authors ran 15 to 20 PCR cycles to amplify TCRs with a constant-region primer and V-primer adapter. Each CDR3 protein is one row after TCRdb ran MiXCR on the reads. The repertoire holds 64,000 or so distinct CDR3 sequences, with around 30% as singletons. These data come from a study of low-dose radiotherapy and immunotherapy resistance in tumors. In the study overall: Individuals in Cohort 2 had 1 Gy per fraction every two weeks, adding up to 13 Gy over 26 weeks. Cyclophosphamide was given intravenously at 200 mg/m2 every two weeks, and each dose came one day before radiation and immunotherapy.

CDR1 and CDR2 from the germline V gene are MDHEN and SYDVKM. This CDR3 region has 13 residues. Unmatched junction bases numbered 5, after V lost 5 bases and J lost 9 bases. The sequences come from PBMCs, collected before treatment. The chain couples TRBV28 to TRBJ2-1; 9 nucleotides line up with TRBD1. The sequence was obtained from a female donor with ovarian cancer. CDR3 sequence (DNA): TGTGCCAGCAGTGTATCGACAGGGGGTGAGCAGTTCTTC. Residues: CASSVSTGGEQFF.